One T cell receptor beta chain is described in this entry. Its target is unknown. The germline CDR1 and CDR2 sequences are SGHRS and YFSETQ. The J segment lost 0 bases and the V segment lost 4 bases, leaving 7 bases of the junction unmatched. The length of the CDR3 is 16 residues. The data were produced by immunoSEQ multiplex PCR, yet TCRdb's version contains in-frame clones alone and is incomplete. The data show about 450,000 clones, 79% seen once. Donors, without exception, were Caucasian adults residing in Nashville, Tennessee. The data derive from a study of shared clonotypes between healthy human individuals. The study's findings and limits: It was anticipated that sequencing depth would influence how many clonotypes donors shared.

The sequenced sample was PBMCs. The origin of this receptor is a middle-aged woman in good health. Some clones in this sample may be carry-over from other donors' samples. This chain connects TRBV5-1 to TRBJ2-1; 7 positions match TRBD2. This chain's CDR3 is CASSQLAPSSYNEQFF. CDR3 sequence (DNA): TGCGCCAGCAGCCAACTAGCGCCCAGCTCCTACAATGAGCAGTTCTTC.